The clone carrying this TCR beta chain has more than one count but fewer than ten. Its antigen is as yet unknown. This record comes from a study of T-cell reconstitution after alpha-beta-depleted transplantation in children. For TCRbeta, the library was prepared with unique molecular identifiers. In TCRdb, the PCR reads were re-called with MiXCR into one record per CDR3 protein. The data hold about 830,000 distinct CDR3 sequences, with roughly 15% observed a single time. The CDR3 runs 14 residues. The germline CDR1 and CDR2 sequences are SNHLY and FYNNEI. Trimming took off 3 bases at V and 3 bases at J, with 8 bases between the two ends. Notes on the study in general: In some patients, recipient T cells and intrathymic progenitors surviving conditioning explained high day-60 diversity. Among T cells one year after transplant, newly produced cells accounted for most counts and diversity. In patients about two months after transplant, alpha-beta T cells reportedly arose from several hundred expanded graft clones.

Sequenced here: PBMCs, mostly from graft donor cells, sampled 360 days after TCRalphabeta/CD19-depleted stem cell transplant. The chain employs TRBV2 and TRBJ2-2, with D tentatively TRBD1 (5 bases). The TCR sequence derives from a male patient between 5 and 17 years old who had a stem cell transplant for acute lymphoblastic leukemia, so the T cells may come from the graft donor. The CDR3 region has the DNA TGTGCCAGCAGTGAGCCCAGGGACACCGGGGAGCTGTTTTTT. Protein product: CASSEPRDTGELFF.